This T cell receptor (beta chain) was documented in a study of CD8+CD57+ T cells in acquired aplastic anemia. CDR3 and TCR beta VDJ profiling relied on a genomic DNA template. Each CDR3 protein gets one entry after TCRdb re-called the reads with MiXCR. The table includes about 200,000 distinct CDR3 sequences, about a third detected once. Germline values: CDR1 SGHTA, CDR2 FQGNSA. This CDR3 has 16 residues. V shed 3 bases and J 7 bases; nucleotides not matched to a gene: 10. The chain recombines TRBV7-2 with TRBJ2-1; 9 nucleotides align to TRBD2. This receptor was taken from a human donor in good health, serving as a control. Sequenced sample: sorted CD4+, CD8+, or CD8+CD57+ T cells (not recorded which) from PBMCs. The CDR3 sequence: CASSLTLAGTVNEQFF. In nucleotides, the CDR3 is TGTGCCAGCAGCTTGACGCTAGCGGGGACCGTAAATGAGCAGTTCTTC.